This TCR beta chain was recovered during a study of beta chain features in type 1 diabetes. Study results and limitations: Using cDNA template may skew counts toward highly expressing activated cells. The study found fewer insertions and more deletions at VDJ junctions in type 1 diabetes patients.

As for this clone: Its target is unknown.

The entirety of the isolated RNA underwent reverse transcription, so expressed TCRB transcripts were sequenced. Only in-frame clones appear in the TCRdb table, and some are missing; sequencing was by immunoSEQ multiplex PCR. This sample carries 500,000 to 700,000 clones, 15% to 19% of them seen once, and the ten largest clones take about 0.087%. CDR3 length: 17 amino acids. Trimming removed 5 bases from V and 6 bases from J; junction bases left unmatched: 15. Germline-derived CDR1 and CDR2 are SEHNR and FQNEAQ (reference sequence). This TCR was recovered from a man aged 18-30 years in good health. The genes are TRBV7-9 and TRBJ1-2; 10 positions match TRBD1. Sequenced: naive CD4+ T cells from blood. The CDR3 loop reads CASSPFRQGAIQNGYTF. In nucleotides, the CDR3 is TGTGCCAGCAGCCCCTTCCGACAGGGGGCGATTCAAAATGGCTACACCTTC.